This TCR beta chain was obtained from a study of control samples from healthy donors and cancer patients. CDR3 length: 13 residues. Germline CDR1 is LNHDA and CDR2 is SQIVND (reference sequence). V was clipped by 3 bases and J by 6 bases, with 9 bases between them. Clones were sequenced by immunoSEQ multiplex PCR, and TCRdb holds only the in-frame ones, with some missing. The repertoire consists of about 120,000 clones, with around 89% occurring once and the leading ten covering roughly 43%. The receptor was derived from a man between 45 and 60 years old in good health. This chain uses TRBV19 with TRBJ1-5; D gene unclear. The sample comprised blood. The CDR3 nucleotides are TGTGCCAGTAGTATTATCTTCGGTCAGCCCCAGCATTTT. It is translated as CASSIIFGQPQHF.